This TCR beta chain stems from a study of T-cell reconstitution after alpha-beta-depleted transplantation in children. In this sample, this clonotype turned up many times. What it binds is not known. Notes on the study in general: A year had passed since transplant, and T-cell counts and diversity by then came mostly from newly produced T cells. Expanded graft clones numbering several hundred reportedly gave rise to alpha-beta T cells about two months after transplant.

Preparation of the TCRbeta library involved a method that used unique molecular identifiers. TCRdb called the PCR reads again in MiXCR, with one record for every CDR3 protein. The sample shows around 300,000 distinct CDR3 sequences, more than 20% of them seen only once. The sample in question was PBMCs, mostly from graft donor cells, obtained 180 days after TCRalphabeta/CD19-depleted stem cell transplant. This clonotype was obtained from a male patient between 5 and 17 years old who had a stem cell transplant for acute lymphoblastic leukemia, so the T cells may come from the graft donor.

The CDR3 loop reads CASSSPGQGNTEAFF. The CDR3 DNA reads as TGCGCCAGCAGTTCTCCGGGACAGGGAAACACTGAAGCTTTCTTT. The genes are TRBV5-1 and TRBJ1-1, with 9 positions matching TRBD1. The J segment lost 2 bases and the V segment lost 5 bases, leaving 7 bases of the junction unmatched. CDR3 length: 15 residues. CDR1 is SGHRS, CDR2 YFSETQ, per germline.